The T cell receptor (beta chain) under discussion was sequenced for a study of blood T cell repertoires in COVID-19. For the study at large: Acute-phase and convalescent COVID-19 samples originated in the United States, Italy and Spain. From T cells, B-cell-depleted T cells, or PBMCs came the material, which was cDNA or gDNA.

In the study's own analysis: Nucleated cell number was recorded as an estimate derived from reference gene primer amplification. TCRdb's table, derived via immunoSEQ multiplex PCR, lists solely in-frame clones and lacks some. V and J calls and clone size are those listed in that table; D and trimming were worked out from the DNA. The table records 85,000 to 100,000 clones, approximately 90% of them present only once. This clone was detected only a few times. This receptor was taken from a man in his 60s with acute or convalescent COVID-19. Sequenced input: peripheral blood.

The CDR3 DNA reads as TGTGCCAGCAGCTTGTATCTAGGGGAAGAAGGCAATCAGCCCCAGCATTTT. This sequence encodes CASSLYLGEEGNQPQHF. J is TRBJ1-5 and V is TRBV5-6, with a weak D call TRBD1 (5 bases). The CDR3 extends over 17 amino acids. Germline CDR1 is SGHDT and CDR2 is YYEEEE. V was shortened by 1 base and J by 2 bases, with 16 bases between the two germline ends.